This TCR beta chain was recovered during a study of patients and donors after allogeneic stem cell transplantation. TCRdb ran MiXCR on the RT-PCR reads and lists one entry per CDR3 protein. This table holds fewer than 25,000 distinct CDR3 sequences, approximately 43% found once. The sample taken for sequencing was blood, either unsorted or a sorted T cell fraction (not recorded which). This TCR came from a human donor who was either an allogeneic HSCT recipient or a stem cell or donor lymphocyte infusion donor (not recorded which). It is not recorded whose cells these are; they may come from a transplant donor.

The CDR3 loop reads CASSLDRTSSYEQYF. Here the CDR3 DNA reads TGCGCCAGCAGCTTGGACAGGACCAGCTCCTACGAGCAGTACTTC. The genes are TRBV5-1 and TRBJ2-7; tentatively, D is TRBD1 (5 bases). The V end was cut by 0 bases, the J end by 0 bases, with 10 bases between. CDR1 is SGHRS, CDR2 YFSETQ, per germline. The CDR3 runs to 15 residues.